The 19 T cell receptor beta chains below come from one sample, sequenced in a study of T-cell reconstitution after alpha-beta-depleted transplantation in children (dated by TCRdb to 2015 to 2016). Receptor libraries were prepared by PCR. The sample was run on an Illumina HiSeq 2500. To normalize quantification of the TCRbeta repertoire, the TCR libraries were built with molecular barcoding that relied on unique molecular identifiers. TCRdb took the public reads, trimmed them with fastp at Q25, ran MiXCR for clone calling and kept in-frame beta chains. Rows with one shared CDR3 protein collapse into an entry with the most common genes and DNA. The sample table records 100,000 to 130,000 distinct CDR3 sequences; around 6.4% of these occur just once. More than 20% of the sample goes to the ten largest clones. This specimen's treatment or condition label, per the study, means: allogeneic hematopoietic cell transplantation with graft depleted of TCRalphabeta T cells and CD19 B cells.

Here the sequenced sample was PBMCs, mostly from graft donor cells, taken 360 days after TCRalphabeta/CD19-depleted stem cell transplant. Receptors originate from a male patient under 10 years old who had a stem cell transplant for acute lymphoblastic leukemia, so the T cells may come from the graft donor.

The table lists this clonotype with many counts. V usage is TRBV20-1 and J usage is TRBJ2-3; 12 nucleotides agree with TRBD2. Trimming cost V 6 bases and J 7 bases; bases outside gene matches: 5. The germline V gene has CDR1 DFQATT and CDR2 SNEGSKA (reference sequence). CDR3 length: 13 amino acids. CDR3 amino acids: CSAGLAGINTQYF. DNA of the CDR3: TGCAGTGCCGGACTAGCGGGGATAAATACGCAGTATTTT.

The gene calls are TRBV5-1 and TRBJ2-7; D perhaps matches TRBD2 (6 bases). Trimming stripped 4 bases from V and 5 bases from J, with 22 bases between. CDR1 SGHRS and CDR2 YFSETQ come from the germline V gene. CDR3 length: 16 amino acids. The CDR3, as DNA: TGCGCCAGCAGCAGCCTCGGGACTTCTCTCCCCCACGAGCAGTACTTC. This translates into CASSSLGTSLPHEQYF.

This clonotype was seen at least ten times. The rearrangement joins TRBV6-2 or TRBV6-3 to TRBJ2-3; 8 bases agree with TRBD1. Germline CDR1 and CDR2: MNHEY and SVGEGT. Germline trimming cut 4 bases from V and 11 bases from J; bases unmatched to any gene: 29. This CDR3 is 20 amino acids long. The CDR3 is CASSSFSTTVGRGPHGRQYF. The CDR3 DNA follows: TGTGCCAGCAGTTCCTTTTCCACAACAGTCGGCAGGGGGCCTCACGGTAGGCAGTATTTT.

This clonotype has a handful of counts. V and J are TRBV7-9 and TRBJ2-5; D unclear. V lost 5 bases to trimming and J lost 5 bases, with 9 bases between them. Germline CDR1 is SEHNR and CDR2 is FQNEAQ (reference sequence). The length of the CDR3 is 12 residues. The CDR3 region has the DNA TGTGCCAGCAGCCAAGGGTGGGAGACCCAGTACTTC. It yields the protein CASSQGWETQYF. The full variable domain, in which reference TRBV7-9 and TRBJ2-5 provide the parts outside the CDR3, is DTGVSQNPRHKITKRGQNVTFRCDPISEHNRLYWYRQTLGQGPEFLTYFQNEAQLEKSRLLSDRFSAERPKGSFSTLEIQRTEQGDSAMYLCASSQGWETQYFGPGTRLLVL.

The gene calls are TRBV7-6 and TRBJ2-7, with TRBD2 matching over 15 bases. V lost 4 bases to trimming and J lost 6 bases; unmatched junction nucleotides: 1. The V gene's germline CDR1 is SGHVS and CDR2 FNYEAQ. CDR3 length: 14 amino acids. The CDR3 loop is CASSSGLAGGEQYF. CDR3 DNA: TGTGCCAGCAGCTCGGGACTAGCGGGGGGCGAGCAGTACTTC.

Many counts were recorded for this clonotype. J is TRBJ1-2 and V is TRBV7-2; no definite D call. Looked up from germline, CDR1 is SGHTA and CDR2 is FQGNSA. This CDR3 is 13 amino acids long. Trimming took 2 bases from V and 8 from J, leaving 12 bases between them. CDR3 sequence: CASSLMGVGGYTF. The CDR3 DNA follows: TGTGCCAGCAGCTTAATGGGAGTGGGCGGCTACACCTTC.

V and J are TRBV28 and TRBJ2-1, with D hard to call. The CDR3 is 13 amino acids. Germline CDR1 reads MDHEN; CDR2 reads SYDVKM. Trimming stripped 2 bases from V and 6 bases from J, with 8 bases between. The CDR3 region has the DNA TGTGCCAGCAGTTTAATGAGACGCAATGAGCAGTTCTTC. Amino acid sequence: CASSLMRRNEQFF.

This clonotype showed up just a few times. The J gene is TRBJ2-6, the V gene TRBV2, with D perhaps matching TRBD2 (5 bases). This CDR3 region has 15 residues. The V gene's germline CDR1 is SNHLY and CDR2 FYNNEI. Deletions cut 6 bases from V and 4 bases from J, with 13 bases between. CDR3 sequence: CASRSRGAGANVLTF. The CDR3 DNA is TGTGCCAGCAGGTCCCGGGGAGCCGGGGCCAACGTCCTGACTTTC.

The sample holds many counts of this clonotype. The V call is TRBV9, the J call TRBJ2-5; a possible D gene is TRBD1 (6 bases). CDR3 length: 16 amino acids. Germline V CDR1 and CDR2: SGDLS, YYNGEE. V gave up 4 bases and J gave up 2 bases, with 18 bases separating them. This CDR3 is CASSFQGHGQQETQYF. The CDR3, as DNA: TGTGCCAGCAGCTTCCAGGGACACGGACAGCAAGAGACCCAGTACTTC.

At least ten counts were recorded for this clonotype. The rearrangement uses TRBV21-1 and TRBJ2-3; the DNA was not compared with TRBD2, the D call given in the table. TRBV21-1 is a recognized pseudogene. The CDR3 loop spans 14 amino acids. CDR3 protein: CASSRQREPDTQYF. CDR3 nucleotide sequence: TGTGCCAGCAGCAGGCAGCGGGAGCCAGATACGCAGTATTTT.

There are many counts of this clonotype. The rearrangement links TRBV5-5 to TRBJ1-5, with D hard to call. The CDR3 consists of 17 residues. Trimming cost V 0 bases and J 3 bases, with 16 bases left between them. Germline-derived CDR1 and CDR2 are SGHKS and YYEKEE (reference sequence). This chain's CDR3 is CASSLVIGGKNNQPQHF. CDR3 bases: TGTGCCAGCAGCTTGGTAATAGGCGGGAAGAACAATCAGCCCCAGCATTTT.

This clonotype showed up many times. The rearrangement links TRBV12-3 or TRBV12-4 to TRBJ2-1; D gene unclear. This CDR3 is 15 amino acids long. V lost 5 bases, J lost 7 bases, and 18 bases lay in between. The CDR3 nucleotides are TGTGCCAGCAGTACCCGGACGGGCCGATATAATGAGCAGTTCTTC. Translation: CASSTRTGRYNEQFF.

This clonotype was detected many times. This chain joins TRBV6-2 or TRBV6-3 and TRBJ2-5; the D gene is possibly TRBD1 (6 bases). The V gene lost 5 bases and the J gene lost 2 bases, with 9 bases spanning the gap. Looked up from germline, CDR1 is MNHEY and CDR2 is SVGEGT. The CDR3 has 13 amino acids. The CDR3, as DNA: TGTGCCAGCAGTCTACAGGGACAAGAGACCCAGTACTTC. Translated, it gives CASSLQGQETQYF.

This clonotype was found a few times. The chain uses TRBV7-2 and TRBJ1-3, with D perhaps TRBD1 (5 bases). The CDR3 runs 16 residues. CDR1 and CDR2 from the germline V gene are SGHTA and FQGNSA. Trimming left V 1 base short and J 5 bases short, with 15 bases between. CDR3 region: CASSLVPRGDRNTIYF. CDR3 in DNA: TGTGCCAGCAGCTTAGTCCCAAGAGGGGATAGAAACACCATATATTTT.

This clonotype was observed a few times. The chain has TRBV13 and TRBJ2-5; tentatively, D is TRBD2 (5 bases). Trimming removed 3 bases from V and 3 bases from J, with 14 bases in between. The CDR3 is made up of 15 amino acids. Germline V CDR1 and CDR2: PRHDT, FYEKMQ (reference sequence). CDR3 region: CASSFPHEREETQYF. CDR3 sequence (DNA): TGTGCCAGCAGCTTCCCCCACGAGAGGGAAGAGACCCAGTACTTC. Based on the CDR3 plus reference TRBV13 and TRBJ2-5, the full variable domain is AAGVIQSPRHLIKEKRETATLKCYPIPRHDTVYWYQQGPGQDPQFLISFYEKMQSDKGSIPDRFSAQQFSDYHSELNMSSLELGDSALYFCASSFPHEREETQYFGPGTRLLVL.

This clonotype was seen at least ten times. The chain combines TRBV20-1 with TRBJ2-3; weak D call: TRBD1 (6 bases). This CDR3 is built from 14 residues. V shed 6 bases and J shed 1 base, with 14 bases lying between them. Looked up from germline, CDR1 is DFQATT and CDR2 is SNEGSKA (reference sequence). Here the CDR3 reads CSALKGGRTDTQYF. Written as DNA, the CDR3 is TGCAGTGCCCTCAAAGGGGGTCGCACAGATACGCAGTATTTT.

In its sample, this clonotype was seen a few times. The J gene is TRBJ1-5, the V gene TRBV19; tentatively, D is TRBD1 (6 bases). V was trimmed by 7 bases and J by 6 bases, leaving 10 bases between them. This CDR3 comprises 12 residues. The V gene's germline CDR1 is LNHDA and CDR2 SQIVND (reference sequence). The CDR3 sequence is CASTLGAQPQHF. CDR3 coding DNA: TGTGCCAGTACCCTGGGGGCTCAGCCCCAGCATTTT.

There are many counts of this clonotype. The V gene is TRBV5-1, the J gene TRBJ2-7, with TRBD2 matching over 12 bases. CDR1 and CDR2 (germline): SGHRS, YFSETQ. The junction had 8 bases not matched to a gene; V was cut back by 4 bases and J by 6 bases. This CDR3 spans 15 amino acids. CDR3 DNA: TGCGCCAGCAGCGCAAGACTAGCGGGAGTTAGCGAGCAGTACTTC. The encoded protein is CASSARLAGVSEQYF.

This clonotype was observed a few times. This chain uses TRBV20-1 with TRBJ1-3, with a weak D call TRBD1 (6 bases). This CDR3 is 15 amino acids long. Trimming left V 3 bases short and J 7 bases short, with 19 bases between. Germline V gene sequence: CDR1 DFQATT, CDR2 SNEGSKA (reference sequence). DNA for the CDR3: TGCAGTGCTAGTGGAGGGACACAGGGTGAGAACACCATATATTTT. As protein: CSASGGTQGENTIYF.